Here is one T cell receptor (beta chain) with its context. The DNA ends 3 residues before the CDR3 does, and the rest of the CDR3 is filled in from the germline J gene. The sample is drawn from a study of T cells in women clearing cervical HPV infection. Assay: immunoSEQ multiplex PCR; the TCRdb copy retains only in-frame clones and omits some. The sample totals 20,000 or so clones; its top ten clones hold roughly an eighth. The CDR3 is 12 residues long. In germline, CDR1 is MDHEN, CDR2 SYDVKM. The sequence was obtained from a woman aged 18 to 75 with a cervical HPV16 infection that either progressed to CIN3+ or cleared (not recorded which). This rearrangement joins TRBV28 to TRBJ2-3; D is unclear. Material: blood buffy coat. The sequenced CDR3 bases are TGTGCCAGCACCCTTAACGTAGGGCCG. Residues: CASTLNVGP. Given in full, the CDR3 is CASTLNVGPQYF.